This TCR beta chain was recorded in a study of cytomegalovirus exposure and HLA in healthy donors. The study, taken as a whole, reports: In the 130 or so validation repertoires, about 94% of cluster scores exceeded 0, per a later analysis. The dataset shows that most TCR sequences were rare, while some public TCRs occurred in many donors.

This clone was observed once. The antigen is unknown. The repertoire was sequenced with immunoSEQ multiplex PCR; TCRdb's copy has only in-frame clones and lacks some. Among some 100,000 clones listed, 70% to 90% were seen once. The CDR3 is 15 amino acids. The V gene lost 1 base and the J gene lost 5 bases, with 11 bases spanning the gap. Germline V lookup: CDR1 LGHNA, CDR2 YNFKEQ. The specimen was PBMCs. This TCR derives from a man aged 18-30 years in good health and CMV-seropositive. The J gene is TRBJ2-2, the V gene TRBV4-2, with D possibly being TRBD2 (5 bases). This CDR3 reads CASSQVQRVTGELFF. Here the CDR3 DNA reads TGTGCCAGCAGCCAAGTCCAGAGGGTTACCGGGGAGCTGTTTTTT.